This T cell receptor (beta chain) was retrieved from a study of shared clonotypes between healthy human individuals. Germline CDR1 reads SGHRS; CDR2 reads YFSETQ. V was clipped by 5 bases and J by 2 bases, with 10 bases between them. This CDR3 is 13 amino acids long. Assay used: immunoSEQ multiplex PCR; TCRdb lists only in-frame clones, some missing. The sample gives roughly 1.4 million clones, 97% to 99% of which show up once; 0.3% to 0.45% is in the top ten. This chain links TRBV5-1 with TRBJ1-2, with D maybe TRBD1 (5 bases). This TCR came from a man younger than 45 in good health. Source material: naive CD4+ T cells sorted from blood. Subset noted: CD45RA+ positively selected. For the CDR3, the DNA is TGCGCCAGCAGTCGTGACAGCAACTATGGCTACACCTTC. It specifies CASSRDSNYGYTF.